This entry features one TCR beta chain sequence. This entry comes from a study of control samples from healthy donors and cancer patients. Libraries were prepared by immunoSEQ multiplex PCR; TCRdb keeps only in-frame clonotypes and omits some of them. The repertoire holds 55,000 to 90,000 clones, with over 75% as singletons. There are 14 residues in the CDR3. V gave up 4 bases and J gave up 5 bases; unmatched junction bases: 7. Per the germline V gene, CDR1 is SGHKS and CDR2 is YYEKEE (reference sequence). The receptor's source is a man between 45 and 60 years old in good health. The sequencing input was blood. This rearrangement joins TRBV5-5 to TRBJ2-5, with 8 bases matching TRBD1. CDR3 in DNA: TGTGCCAGCAGCGCGGACAGGGATGTGGAGACCCAGTACTTC. Amino acid sequence: CASSADRDVETQYF.